The clone carrying this T cell receptor (beta chain) has more than one count but fewer than ten. Its cognate antigen is unknown. CDR1 MDHEN and CDR2 SYDVKM come from the germline V gene. The CDR3 is made up of 14 amino acids. V dropped 5 bases and J dropped 8; count of bases not matched to a gene: 6. This record comes from a study of beta chain features in type 1 diabetes. Isolated RNA was reverse transcribed in full, so expressed TCRB transcripts were sequenced. Only in-frame clones appear in the TCRdb table, and some are missing; sequencing was by immunoSEQ multiplex PCR. The sample gives around 650,000 clones, under 15% of which show up once; roughly 0.12% is in the top ten. Study-level results: In all four CD4+ subsets, TCRB CDR3 length was significantly, moderately reduced in type 1 diabetes.

The authors sorted CD4+ naive, central memory, regulatory and stem cell-like memory cells via CD45RO/CCR7/CD25/CD127/CD95/CD27. The clonotype was recovered from a young man with type 1 diabetes. The chain employs TRBV28 and TRBJ1-6; TRBD1 matches at 7 bases. Sequencing input: naive CD4+ T cells from blood. The CDR3 DNA is TGTGCCAGCAGTCTCCGGGACAGTTATTCACCCCTCCACTTT. It codes for CASSLRDSYSPLHF.